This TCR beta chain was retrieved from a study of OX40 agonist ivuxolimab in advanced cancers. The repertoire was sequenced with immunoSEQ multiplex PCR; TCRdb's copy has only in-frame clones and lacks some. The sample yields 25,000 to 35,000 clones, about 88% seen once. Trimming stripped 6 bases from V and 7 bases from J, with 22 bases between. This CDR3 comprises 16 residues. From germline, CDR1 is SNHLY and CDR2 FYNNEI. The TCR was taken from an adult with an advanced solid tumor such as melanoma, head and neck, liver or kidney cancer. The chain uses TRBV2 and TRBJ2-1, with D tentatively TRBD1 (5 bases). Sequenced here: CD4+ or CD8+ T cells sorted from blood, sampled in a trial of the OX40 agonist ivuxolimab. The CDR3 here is CASRSFRAGLINEQFF. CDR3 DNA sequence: TGTGCCAGCAGATCCTTTAGGGCAGGGCTGATAAATGAGCAGTTCTTC. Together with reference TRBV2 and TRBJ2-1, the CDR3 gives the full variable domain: EPEVTQTPSHQVTQMGQEVILRCVPISNHLYFYWYRQILGQKVEFLVSFYNNEISEKSEIFDDQFSVERPDGSNFTLKIRSTKLEDSAMYFCASRSFRAGLINEQFFGPGTRLTVL.